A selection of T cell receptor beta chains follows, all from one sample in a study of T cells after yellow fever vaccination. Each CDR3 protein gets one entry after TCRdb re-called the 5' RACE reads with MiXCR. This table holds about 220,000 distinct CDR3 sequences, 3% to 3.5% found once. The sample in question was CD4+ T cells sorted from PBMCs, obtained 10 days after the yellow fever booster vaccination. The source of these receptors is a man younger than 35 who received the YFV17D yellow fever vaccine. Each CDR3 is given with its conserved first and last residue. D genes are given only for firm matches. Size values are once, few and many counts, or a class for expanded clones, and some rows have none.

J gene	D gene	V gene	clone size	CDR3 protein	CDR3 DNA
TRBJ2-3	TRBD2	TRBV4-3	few	CASSQVLAATDTQYF	TGCGCCAGCAGCCAAGTACTAGCGGCCACAGATACGCAGTATTTT
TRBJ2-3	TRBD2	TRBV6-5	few	CASNTPAGATDTQYF	TGTGCCAGCAATACGCCAGCGGGGGCCACAGATACGCAGTATTTT
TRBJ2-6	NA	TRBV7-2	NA	CASSLSWSGANVLTF	TGTGCCAGCAGCTTAAGTTGGTCCGGGGCCAACGTCCTGACTTTC
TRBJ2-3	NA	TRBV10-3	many	CAIRDSTDTQYF	TGTGCCATCAGGGATAGCACAGATACGCAGTATTTT
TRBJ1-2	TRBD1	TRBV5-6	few	CASSSPGQGYGYTF	TGTGCCAGCAGCTCGCCGGGACAGGGCTATGGCTACACCTTC
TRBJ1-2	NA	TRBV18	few	CASSHRAGGGYTF	TGTGCCAGCTCACACCGGGCCGGAGGGGGCTACACCTTC
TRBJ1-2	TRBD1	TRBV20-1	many	CSARESQGAGYGYTF	TGCAGTGCTAGAGAATCACAGGGGGCGGGCTATGGCTACACCTTC
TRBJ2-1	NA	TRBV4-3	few	CASSQSPDGYNEQFF	TGCGCCAGCAGCCAATCACCGGACGGATACAATGAGCAGTTCTTC
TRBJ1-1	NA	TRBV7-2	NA	CASSGTGATEAFF	TGTGCCAGCAGCGGAACGGGGGCCACTGAAGCTTTCTTT
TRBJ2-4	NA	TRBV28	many	CASSTGVSKNIQYF	TGTGCCAGCTCCACGGGGGTCTCCAAAAACATTCAGTACTTC
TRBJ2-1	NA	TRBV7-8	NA	CASSPQRTNEQFF	TGTGCCAGCAGCCCGCAGCGGACCAATGAGCAGTTCTTC
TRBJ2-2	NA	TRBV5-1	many	CASSFTPGLGSGELFF	TGCGCCAGCAGCTTCACACCGGGCCTCGGATCCGGGGAGCTGTTTTTT
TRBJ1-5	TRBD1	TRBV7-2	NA	CASSIAGTANQPQHF	TGTGCCAGCAGTATTGCCGGGACAGCCAATCAGCCCCAGCATTTT
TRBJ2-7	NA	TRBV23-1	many	CASSHTGASYEQYF	TGCGCCAGCAGTCACACAGGCGCCTCCTACGAGCAGTACTTC
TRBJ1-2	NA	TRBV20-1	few	CSAWEGWGYGYTF	TGCAGTGCTTGGGAGGGCTGGGGCTATGGCTACACCTTC
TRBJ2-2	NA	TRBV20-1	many	CSARKAMDETGELFF	TGCAGTGCTAGGAAGGCGATGGATGAAACCGGGGAGCTGTTTTTT
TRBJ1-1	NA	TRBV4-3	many	CASSQGLDRYGTEAFF	TGCGCCAGCAGCCAAGGGTTAGACAGGTACGGGACTGAAGCTTTCTTT
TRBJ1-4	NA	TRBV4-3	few	CASSQASGTGGEKLFF	TGCGCCAGCAGCCAAGCGTCGGGGACCGGGGGTGAAAAACTGTTTTTT
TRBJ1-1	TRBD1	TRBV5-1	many	CASSYRQGATEAFF	TGCGCCAGCAGCTATCGACAGGGTGCCACTGAAGCTTTCTTT
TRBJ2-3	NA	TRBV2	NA	CASRRGWGDTQYF	TGTGCCAGCAGGCGGGGTTGGGGAGATACGCAGTATTTT
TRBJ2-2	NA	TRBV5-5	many	CASSLVQKNTGELFF	TGTGCCAGCAGCTTGGTACAAAAGAACACCGGGGAGCTGTTTTTT
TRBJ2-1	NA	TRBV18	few	CASSPLSLTTIRSYNEQFF	TGTGCCAGCTCACCCCTTTCCTTGACCACCATCCGCTCCTACAATGAGCAGTTCTTC
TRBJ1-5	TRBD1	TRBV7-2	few	CASSPRDRGANQPQHF	TGTGCCAGCAGCCCCCGGGACAGGGGGGCCAATCAGCCCCAGCATTTT
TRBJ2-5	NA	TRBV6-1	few	CASTRSSRETQYF	TGTGCCAGCACCCGCAGTTCAAGGGAGACCCAGTACTTC
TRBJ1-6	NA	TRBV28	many	CASSLGRLNSPLHF	TGTGCCAGCAGTTTGGGACGGCTTAATTCACCCCTCCACTTT